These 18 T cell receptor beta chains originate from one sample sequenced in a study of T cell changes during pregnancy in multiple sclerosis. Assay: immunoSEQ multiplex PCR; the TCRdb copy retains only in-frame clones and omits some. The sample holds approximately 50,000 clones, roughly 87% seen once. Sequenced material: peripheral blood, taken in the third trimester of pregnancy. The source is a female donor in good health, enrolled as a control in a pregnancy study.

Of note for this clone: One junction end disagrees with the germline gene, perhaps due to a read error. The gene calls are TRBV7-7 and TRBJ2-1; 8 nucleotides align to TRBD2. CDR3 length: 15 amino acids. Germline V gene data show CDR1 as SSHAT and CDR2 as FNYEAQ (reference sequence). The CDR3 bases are TGTGCTAGCAGCCCTCACCGGGGGGGGAGCAATGAGCAGTTCTTC. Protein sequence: CASSPHRGGSNEQFF.

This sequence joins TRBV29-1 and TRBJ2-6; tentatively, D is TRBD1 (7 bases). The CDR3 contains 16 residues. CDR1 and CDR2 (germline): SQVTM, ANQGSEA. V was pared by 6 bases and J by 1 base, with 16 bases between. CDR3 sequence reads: CSVAGQSFSGANVLTF. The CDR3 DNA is TGCAGCGTGGCGGGACAGTCATTTTCTGGGGCCAACGTCCTGACTTTC.

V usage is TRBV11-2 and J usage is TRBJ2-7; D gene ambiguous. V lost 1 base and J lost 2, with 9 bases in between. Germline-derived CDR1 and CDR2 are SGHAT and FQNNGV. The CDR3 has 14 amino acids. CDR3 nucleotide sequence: TGTGCCAGCAGCTTAGGCCGAGCCGCCTACGAGCAGTACTTC. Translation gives CASSLGRAAYEQYF.

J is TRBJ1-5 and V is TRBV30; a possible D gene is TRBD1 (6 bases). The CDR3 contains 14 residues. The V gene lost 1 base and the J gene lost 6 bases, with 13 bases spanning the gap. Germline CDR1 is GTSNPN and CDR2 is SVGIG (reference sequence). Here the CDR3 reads CAWSASGAGQPQHF. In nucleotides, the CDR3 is TGTGCCTGGAGTGCCTCAGGGGCCGGTCAGCCCCAGCATTTT.

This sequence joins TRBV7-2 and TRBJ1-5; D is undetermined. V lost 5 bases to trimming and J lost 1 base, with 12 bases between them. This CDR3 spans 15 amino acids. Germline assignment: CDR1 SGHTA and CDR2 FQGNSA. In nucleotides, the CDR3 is TGTGCCAGCAGCCACAATATCGGGAGCAATCAGCCCCAGCATTTT. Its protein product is CASSHNIGSNQPQHF.

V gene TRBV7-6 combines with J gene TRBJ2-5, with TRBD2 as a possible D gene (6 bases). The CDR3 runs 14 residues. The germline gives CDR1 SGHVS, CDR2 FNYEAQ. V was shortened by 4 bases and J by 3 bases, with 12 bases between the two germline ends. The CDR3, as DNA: TGTGCCAGCAGCTATGGGACTCCTAAAGAGACCCAGTACTTC. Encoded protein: CASSYGTPKETQYF.

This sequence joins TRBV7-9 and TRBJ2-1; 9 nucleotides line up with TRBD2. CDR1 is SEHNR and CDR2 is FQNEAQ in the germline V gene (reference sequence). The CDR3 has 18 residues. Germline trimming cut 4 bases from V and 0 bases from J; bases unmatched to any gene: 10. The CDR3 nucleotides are TGTGCCAGCAGCTCGGAAGAAGGTAGCGGGAGCTCCTACAATGAGCAGTTCTTC. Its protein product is CASSSEEGSGSSYNEQFF.

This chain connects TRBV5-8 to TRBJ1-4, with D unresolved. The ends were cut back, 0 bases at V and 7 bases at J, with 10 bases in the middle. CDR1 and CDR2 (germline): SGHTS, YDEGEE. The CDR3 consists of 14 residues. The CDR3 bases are TGTGCCAGCAGCTTGGGGCTTGGAGCTGAAAAACTGTTTTTT. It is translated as CASSLGLGAEKLFF.

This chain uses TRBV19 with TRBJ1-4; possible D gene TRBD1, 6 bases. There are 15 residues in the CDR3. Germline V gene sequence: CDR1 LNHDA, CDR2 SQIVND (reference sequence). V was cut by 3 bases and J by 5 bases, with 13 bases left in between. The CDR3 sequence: CASSIQGGENEKLFF. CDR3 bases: TGTGCCAGTAGTATTCAAGGGGGTGAGAATGAAAAACTGTTTTTT.

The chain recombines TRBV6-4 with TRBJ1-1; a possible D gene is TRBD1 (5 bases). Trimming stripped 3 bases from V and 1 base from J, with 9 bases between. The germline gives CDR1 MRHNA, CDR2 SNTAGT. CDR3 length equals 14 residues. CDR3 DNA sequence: TGTGCCAGCAGTGAACAGGCTACGAACACTGAAGCTTTCTTT. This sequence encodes CASSEQATNTEAFF.

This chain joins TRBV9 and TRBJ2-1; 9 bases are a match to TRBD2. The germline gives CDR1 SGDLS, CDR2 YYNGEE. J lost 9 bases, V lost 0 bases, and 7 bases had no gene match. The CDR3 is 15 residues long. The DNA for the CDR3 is TGTGCCAGCAGCGTAGGCGGGGGGGCCGCCAGTGAGCAGTTCTTC. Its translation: CASSVGGGAASEQFF.

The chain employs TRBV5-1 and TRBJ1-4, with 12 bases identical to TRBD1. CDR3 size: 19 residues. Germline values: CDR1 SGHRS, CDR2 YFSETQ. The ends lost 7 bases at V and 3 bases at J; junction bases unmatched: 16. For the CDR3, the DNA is TGCGCCAGCGCCCTAACGCTTAGGGGACAGGGGGCAGCTAATGAAAAACTGTTTTTT. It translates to CASALTLRGQGAANEKLFF.

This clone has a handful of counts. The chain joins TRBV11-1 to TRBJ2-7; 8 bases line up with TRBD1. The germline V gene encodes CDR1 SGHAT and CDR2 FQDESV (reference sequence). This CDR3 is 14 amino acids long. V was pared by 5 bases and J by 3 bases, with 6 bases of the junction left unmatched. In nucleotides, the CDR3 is TGTGCCAGCAGCCAGGACAGGGCTCTCTACGAGCAGTACTTC. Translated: CASSQDRALYEQYF.

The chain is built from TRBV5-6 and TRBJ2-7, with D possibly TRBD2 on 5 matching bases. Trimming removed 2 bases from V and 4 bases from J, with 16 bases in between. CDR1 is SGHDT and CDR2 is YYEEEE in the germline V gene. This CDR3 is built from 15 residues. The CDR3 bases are TGTGCCAGCAGCTTTTGGGAGATCTCGGGATACGAGCAGTACTTC. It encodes CASSFWEISGYEQYF. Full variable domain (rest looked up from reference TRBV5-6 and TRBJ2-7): DAGVTQSPTHLIKTRGQQVTLRCSPKSGHDTVSWYQQALGQGPQFIFQYYEEEERQRGNFPDRFSGHQFPNYSSELNVNALLLGDSALYLCASSFWEISGYEQYFGPGTRLTVT.

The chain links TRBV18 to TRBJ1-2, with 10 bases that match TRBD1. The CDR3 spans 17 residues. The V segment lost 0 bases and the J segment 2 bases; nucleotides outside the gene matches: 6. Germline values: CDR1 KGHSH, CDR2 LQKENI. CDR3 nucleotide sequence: TGTGCCAGCTCACCACCAGCTGGGACAGGGGTCAACTATGGCTACACCTTC. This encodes CASSPPAGTGVNYGYTF.

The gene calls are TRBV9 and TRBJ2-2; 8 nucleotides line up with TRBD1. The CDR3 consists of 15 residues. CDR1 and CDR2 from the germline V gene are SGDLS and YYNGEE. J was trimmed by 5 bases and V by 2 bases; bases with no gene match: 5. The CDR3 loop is CASSVTGVLTGELFF. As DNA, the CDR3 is TGTGCCAGCAGCGTGACAGGGGTCTTAACCGGGGAGCTGTTTTTT.

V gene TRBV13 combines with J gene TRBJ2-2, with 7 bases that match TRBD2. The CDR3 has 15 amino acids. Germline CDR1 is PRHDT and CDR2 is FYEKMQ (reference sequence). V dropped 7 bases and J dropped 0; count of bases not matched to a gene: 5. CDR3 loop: CASIERGANTGELFF. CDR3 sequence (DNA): TGTGCCAGCATTGAGCGGGGCGCGAACACCGGGGAGCTGTTTTTT.

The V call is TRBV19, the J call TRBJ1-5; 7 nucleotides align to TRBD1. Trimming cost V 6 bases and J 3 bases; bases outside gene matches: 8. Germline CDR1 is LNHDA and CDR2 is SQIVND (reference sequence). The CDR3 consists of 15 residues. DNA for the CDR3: TGTGCCAGTAGGAACGACAGGGACGTCAATCAGCCCCAGCATTTT. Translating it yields CASRNDRDVNQPQHF.